These 17 T cell receptor beta chains originate from one sample sequenced in a study of T cells in Graves' hyperthyroidism and ophthalmopathy. Amplified regions were TCR beta CDR3 sequences from RNA transcripts. Initially, a first-round RT-PCR of the TCR CDR3 employed the HTBI primer set. TCRdb reanalysed the multiplex PCR reads using MiXCR and keeps one entry per CDR3 protein. The top ten clones hold approximately 15% of a sample with around 520,000 distinct CDR3 sequences, roughly 15% of them seen once. Sequenced material: blood. All receptors come from a woman in her forties with Graves' hyperthyroidism.

The CDR3 here is CASSIRQGATGNTIYF. The CDR3 DNA is TGTGCCAGTAGTATTCGACAGGGGGCGACTGGAAACACCATATATTTT. The V call is TRBV19, the J call TRBJ1-3; 10 nucleotides line up with TRBD1. The trim removed 3 bases at V and 2 bases at J, leaving 4 bases unmatched. Germline lookup yields CDR1 LNHDA and CDR2 SQIVND (reference sequence). CDR3 length equals 16 residues.

The sample holds many counts of this clonotype. The V gene is TRBV27, the J gene TRBJ2-1; 8 bases are a match to TRBD2. The germline V gene encodes CDR1 MNHEY and CDR2 SMNVEV (reference sequence). The CDR3 spans 15 residues. Trimming took 5 bases from V and 5 from J; bases not matched to a gene: 8. CDR3 sequence: CASSPGGVGNNEQFF. The CDR3 region has the DNA TGTGCCAGCAGTCCCGGGGGGGTGGGGAACAATGAGCAGTTCTTC.

This clonotype was seen a handful of times. The DNA of the CDR3 is TGTGCCAGCAGTTTAATAACAGCAGAAGCTTTCTTT. Its translation is CASSLITAEAFF. The chain couples TRBV28 to TRBJ1-1; D unclear. This CDR3 is 12 amino acids long. V was shortened by 2 bases and J by 8 bases, with 9 bases between the two germline ends. Germline CDR1 and CDR2: MDHEN and SYDVKM.

CDR3 nucleotides: TGTGCCAGCAGTCAGATCGGGACTAGCGGGAGTGGGAATGAGCAGTTCTTC. Its translation: CASSQIGTSGSGNEQFF. The chain recombines TRBV27 with TRBJ2-1, with 14 bases matching TRBD2. The CDR3 loop spans 17 amino acids. V was pared by 5 bases and J by 7 bases, with 10 bases of the junction left unmatched. From germline, CDR1 is MNHEY and CDR2 SMNVEV (reference sequence).

The sample holds many counts of this clonotype. This rearrangement joins TRBV12-3 or TRBV12-4 to TRBJ2-7, with 7 bases fitting TRBD1. V lost 5 bases, J lost 0 bases, and 4 bases stayed unmatched. CDR3 length: 14 amino acids. This chain's CDR3 is CASSAWDSSYEQYF. CDR3 DNA: TGTGCCAGCAGTGCGTGGGACAGCTCCTACGAGCAGTACTTC.

This clonotype was recorded a few times. The chain has TRBV5-1 and TRBJ2-7; a possible D gene is TRBD1 (6 bases). V was shortened by 0 bases and J by 1 base, with 14 bases between the two germline ends. Germline V gene data show CDR1 as SGHRS and CDR2 as YFSETQ. The CDR3 totals 16 residues. CDR3 loop: CASSLERLGQSYEQYF. CDR3 bases: TGCGCCAGCAGCTTGGAACGATTAGGACAGTCCTACGAGCAGTACTTC.

This clonotype was counted ten times or more. The rearrangement uses TRBV20-1 and TRBJ1-4; 8 nucleotides line up with TRBD1. CDR1 DFQATT and CDR2 SNEGSKA come from the germline V gene (reference sequence). This CDR3 spans 16 amino acids. The J segment lost 8 bases and the V segment lost 0 bases, leaving 11 bases of the junction unmatched. Here the CDR3 DNA reads TGCAGTGCTAGAGAAGGGTCTACAGGGGGGAAGGAAAAACTGTTTTTT. Amino acids: CSAREGSTGGKEKLFF.

This clonotype has ten or more counts. This chain links TRBV2 with TRBJ2-1, with TRBD2 as a possible D gene (5 bases). The CDR3 covers 14 residues. Germline V lookup: CDR1 SNHLY, CDR2 FYNNEI. V was trimmed by 7 bases and J by 0 bases, leaving 10 bases between them. CDR3 loop: CASIGSGSYNEQFF. CDR3 sequence (DNA): TGTGCCAGCATTGGGAGCGGCTCCTACAATGAGCAGTTCTTC.

Only a few counts were recorded for this clonotype. The chain recombines TRBV5-4 with TRBJ2-5, with TRBD1 matching 8 bases. This CDR3 contains 15 residues. Unmatched junction bases numbered 7, after V lost 4 bases and J lost 2 bases. Germline assignment: CDR1 SGHNT and CDR2 YYREEE (reference sequence). CDR3 region: CASSTDREGQETQYF. The CDR3, as DNA: TGTGCCAGCAGCACGGACAGGGAAGGACAAGAGACCCAGTACTTC.

This clonotype was recorded at least ten times. J is TRBJ2-7 and V is TRBV29-1, with a possible D match to TRBD2 (5 bases). V dropped 4 bases and J dropped 0 bases, with 7 bases sitting between them. The CDR3 has 12 residues. Germline-derived CDR1 and CDR2 are SQVTM and ANQGSEA. CDR3 sequence reads: CSVVGSSYEQYF. CDR3 nucleotide sequence: TGCAGCGTTGTAGGGAGCTCCTACGAGCAGTACTTC.

The chain has TRBV7-9 and TRBJ2-1; 9 nucleotides agree with TRBD2. CDR3 length: 16 residues. Germline CDR1 is SEHNR and CDR2 is FQNEAQ (reference sequence). The V and J ends lost 2 bases and 5 bases, in that order; junction bases with no gene match: 7. CDR3 DNA sequence: TGTGCCAGCAGCTTACAGGGGACTAGCACCAACAATGAGCAGTTCTTC. This translates into CASSLQGTSTNNEQFF.

This clonotype came up a few times. The chain has TRBV20-1 and TRBJ1-6, with D maybe TRBD1 (6 bases). The germline V and J ends were trimmed by 0 bases and 7 bases, with 13 bases remaining between them. Germline V lookup: CDR1 DFQATT, CDR2 SNEGSKA (reference sequence). This CDR3 spans 15 amino acids. The CDR3 region has the DNA TGCAGTGCTAGAGATCCCCCAGGGGAGAATTCACCCCTCCACTTT. Encoded protein: CSARDPPGENSPLHF.

This clonotype was detected only a few times. The V gene is TRBV7-9, the J gene TRBJ2-1; the D is unclear. V was shortened by 3 bases and J by 6 bases, with 12 bases between the two germline ends. The CDR3 is made up of 14 amino acids. Germline CDR1 SEHNR, CDR2 FQNEAQ (reference sequence). CDR3: CASSLDLDLNEQFF. The CDR3 nucleotides read TGTGCCAGCAGCTTGGATCTAGACCTCAATGAGCAGTTCTTC.

The table lists this clonotype with many counts. V usage is TRBV30 and J usage is TRBJ2-7, with 7 bases identical to TRBD2. CDR1 is GTSNPN, CDR2 SVGIG, per germline (reference sequence). The junction had 8 bases not matched to a gene; V was cut back by 0 bases and J by 6 bases. CDR3 length: 14 residues. The CDR3 DNA follows: TGTGCCTGGAGTGTTGTCATGTCGGGGGGCGAGCAGTACTTC. Protein product: CAWSVVMSGGEQYF.

This clonotype was counted a few times. The chain is built from TRBV10-3 and TRBJ2-1, with D possibly being TRBD1 or TRBD2 (5 bases each). The CDR3 spans 15 residues. CDR1 and CDR2 from the germline V gene are ENHRY and SYGVKD. V gave up 5 bases and J gave up 3 bases, with 14 bases separating them. The CDR3 sequence is CAISPGGGDYNEQFF. The DNA for the CDR3 is TGTGCCATCAGTCCCGGTGGGGGTGACTACAATGAGCAGTTCTTC.

This clonotype was picked up many times. The genes are TRBV12-3 or TRBV12-4 and TRBJ1-1; D not resolved. There are 14 residues in the CDR3. V lost 2 bases to trimming and J lost 1 base, with 8 bases between them. CDR3 coding DNA: TGTGCCAGCAGTTTAAGGGAGGGGAACACTGAAGCTTTCTTT. Amino acid sequence: CASSLREGNTEAFF.

As for this clonotype: This may be a read error, as it is one base from a much larger clone. The V call is TRBV20-1, the J call TRBJ2-7; D unclear. V lost 2 bases to trimming and J lost 5 bases, with 13 bases between them. CDR3 length equals 13 residues. Germline CDR1 reads DFQATT; CDR2 reads SNEGSKA (reference sequence). Here the CDR3 DNA reads TGCAGTGCTAGAATGAGTTCCAACCACGAGCAGTACTTC. Translated, it gives CSARMSSNHEQYF.